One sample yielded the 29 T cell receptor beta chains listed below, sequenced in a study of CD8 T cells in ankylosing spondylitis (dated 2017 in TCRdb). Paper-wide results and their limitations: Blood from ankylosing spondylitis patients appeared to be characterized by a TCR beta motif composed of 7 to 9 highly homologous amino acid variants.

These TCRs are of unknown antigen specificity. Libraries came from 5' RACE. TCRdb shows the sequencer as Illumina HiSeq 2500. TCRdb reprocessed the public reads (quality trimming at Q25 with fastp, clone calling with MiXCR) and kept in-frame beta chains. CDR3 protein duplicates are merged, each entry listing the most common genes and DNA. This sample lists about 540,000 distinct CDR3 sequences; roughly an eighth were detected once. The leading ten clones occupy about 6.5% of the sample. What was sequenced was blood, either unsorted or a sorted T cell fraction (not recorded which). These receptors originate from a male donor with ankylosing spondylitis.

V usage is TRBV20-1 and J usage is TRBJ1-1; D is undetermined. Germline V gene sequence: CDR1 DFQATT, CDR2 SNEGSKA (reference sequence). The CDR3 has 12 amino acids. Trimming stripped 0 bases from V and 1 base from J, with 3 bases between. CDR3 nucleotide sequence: TGCAGTGCTAGAGAGTCGAACACTGAAGCTTTCTTT. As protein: CSARESNTEAFF.

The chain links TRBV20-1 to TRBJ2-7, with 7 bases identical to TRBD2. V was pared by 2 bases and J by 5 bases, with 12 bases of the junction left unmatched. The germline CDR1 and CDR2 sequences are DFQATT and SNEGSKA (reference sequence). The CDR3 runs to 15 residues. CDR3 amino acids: CSARISGRTRNEQYF. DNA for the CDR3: TGCAGTGCTAGAATTAGCGGGCGAACGAGGAACGAGCAGTACTTC.

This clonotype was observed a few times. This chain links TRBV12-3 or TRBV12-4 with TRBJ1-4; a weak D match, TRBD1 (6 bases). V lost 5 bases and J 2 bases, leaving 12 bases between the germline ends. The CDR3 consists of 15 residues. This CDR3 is CASSPTGMTNEKLFF. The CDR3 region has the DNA TGTGCCAGCAGTCCCACAGGGATGACTAATGAAAAACTGTTTTTT.

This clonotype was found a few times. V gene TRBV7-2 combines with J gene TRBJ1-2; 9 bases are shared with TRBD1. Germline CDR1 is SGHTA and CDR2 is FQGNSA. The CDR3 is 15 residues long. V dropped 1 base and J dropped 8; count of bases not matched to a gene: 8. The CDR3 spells CASSLEGQGMRGYTF. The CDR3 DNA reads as TGTGCCAGCAGCTTAGAAGGACAGGGGATGCGGGGCTACACCTTC.

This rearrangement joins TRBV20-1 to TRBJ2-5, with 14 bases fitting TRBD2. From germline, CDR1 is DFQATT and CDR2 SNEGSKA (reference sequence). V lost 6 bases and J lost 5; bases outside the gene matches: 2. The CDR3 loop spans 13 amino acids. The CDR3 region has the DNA TGCAGTGCAAGACTAGCGGGAGGGGAGACCCAGTACTTC. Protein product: CSARLAGGETQYF.

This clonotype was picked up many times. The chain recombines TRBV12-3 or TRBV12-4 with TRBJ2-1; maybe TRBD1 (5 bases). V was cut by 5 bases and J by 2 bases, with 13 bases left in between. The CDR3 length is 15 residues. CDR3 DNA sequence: TGTGCCAGCAGTCCCGAGAGGACACCCTACAATGAGCAGTTCTTC. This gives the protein CASSPERTPYNEQFF.

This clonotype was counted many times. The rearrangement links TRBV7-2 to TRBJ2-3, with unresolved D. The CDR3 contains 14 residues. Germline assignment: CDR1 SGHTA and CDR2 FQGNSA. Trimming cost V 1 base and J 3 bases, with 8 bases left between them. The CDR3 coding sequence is TGTGCCAGCAGCTTAGTGGCCGGTACAGATACGCAGTATTTT. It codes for CASSLVAGTDTQYF.

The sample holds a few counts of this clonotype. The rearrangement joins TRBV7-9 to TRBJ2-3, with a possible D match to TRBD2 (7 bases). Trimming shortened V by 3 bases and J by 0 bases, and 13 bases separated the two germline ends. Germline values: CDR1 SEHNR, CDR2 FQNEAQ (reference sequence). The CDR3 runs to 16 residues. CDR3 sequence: CASSLVGGPSTDTQYF. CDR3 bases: TGTGCCAGCAGCTTGGTCGGGGGGCCGAGCACAGATACGCAGTATTTT.

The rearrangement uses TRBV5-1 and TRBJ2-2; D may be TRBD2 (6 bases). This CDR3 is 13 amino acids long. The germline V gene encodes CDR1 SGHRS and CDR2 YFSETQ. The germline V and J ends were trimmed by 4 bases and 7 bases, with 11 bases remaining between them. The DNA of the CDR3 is TGCGCCAGCAGCCGTCCGGGGGTCGGGGAGCTGTTTTTT. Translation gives CASSRPGVGELFF.

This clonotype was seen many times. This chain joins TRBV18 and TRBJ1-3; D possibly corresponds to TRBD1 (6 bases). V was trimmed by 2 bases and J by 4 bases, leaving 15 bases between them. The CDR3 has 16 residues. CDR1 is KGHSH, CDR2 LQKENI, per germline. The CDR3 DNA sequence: TGTGCCAGCTCACCATACGGGGGCGCTTCGGGAAACACCATATATTTT. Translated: CASSPYGGASGNTIYF.

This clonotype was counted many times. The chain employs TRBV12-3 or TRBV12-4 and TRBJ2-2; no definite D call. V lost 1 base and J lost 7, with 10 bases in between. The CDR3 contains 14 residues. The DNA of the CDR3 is TGTGCCAGCAGTTTAGTACTGAGTCACGGGGAGCTGTTTTTT. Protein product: CASSLVLSHGELFF.

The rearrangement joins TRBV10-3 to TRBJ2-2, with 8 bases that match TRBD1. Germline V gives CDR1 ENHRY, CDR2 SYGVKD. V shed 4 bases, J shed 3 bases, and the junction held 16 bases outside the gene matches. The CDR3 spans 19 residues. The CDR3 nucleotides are TGTGCCATCAGTGTGTGGACAGGGACTGGCGGGCACTACACCGGGGAGCTGTTTTTT. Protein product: CAISVWTGTGGHYTGELFF.

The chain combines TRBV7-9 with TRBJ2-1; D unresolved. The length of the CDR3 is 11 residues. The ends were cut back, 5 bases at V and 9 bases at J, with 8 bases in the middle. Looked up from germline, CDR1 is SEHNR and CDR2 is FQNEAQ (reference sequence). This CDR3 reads CASSSAREQFF. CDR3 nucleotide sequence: TGTGCCAGCAGCAGTGCACGTGAGCAGTTCTTC.

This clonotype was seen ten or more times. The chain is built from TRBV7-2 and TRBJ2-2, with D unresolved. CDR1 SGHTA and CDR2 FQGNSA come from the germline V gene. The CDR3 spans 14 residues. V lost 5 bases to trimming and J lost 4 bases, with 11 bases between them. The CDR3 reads CASSQSGSTGELFF. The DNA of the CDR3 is TGTGCCAGCAGCCAAAGTGGATCCACCGGGGAGCTGTTTTTT.

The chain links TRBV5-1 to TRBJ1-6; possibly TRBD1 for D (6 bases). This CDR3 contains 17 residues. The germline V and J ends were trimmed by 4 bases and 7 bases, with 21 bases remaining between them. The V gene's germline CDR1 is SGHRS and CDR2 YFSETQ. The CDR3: CASSTRLTGPRNSPLHF. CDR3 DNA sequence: TGCGCCAGCAGCACCCGACTTACAGGGCCGAGGAATTCACCCCTCCACTTT.

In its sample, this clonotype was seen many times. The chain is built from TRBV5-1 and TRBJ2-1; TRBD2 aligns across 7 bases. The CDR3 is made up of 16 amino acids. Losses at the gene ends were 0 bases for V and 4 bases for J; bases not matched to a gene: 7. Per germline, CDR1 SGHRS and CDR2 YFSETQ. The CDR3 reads CASSLAVSGAYNEQFF. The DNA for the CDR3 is TGCGCCAGCAGCTTGGCCGTCAGCGGGGCTTACAATGAGCAGTTCTTC.

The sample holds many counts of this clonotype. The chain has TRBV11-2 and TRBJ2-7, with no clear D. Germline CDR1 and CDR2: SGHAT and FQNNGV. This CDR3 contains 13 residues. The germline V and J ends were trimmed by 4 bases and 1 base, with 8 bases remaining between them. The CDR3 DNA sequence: TGTGCCAGCAGCTCAACTCGGTCCTACGAGCAGTACTTC. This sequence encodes CASSSTRSYEQYF.

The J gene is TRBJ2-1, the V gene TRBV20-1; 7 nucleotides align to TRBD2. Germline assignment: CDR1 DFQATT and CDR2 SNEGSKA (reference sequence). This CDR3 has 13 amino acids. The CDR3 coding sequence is TGCTCTGGTGTACGGGGCGGGAGAGGTGAGCAGTTCTTC. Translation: CSGVRGGRGEQFF.

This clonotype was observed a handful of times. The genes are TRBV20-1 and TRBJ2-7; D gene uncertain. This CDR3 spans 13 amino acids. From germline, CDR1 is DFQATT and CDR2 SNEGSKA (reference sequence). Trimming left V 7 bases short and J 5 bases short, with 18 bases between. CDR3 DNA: TGCAGTGTTTCACGTTTAGAAGGTAACGAGCAGTACGTC. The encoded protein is CSVSRLEGNEQYV.

The CDR3 DNA follows: TGCGCCAGCATACTAGCGGGAGGGAGCACAGATACGCAGTATTTT. Encoded protein: CASILAGGSTDTQYF. The chain joins TRBV5-1 to TRBJ2-3; 13 bases line up with TRBD2. The V gene end was trimmed by 6 bases and the J gene end by 0 bases; junction bases not matched to a gene: 1. The CDR3 is 15 amino acids. The germline V gene encodes CDR1 SGHRS and CDR2 YFSETQ.

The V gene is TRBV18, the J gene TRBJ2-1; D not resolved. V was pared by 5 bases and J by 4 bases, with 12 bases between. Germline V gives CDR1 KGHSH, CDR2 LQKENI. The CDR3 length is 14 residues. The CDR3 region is CASSETVTYNEQFF. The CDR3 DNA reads TGTGCCAGCTCAGAAACAGTGACATACAATGAGCAGTTCTTC.

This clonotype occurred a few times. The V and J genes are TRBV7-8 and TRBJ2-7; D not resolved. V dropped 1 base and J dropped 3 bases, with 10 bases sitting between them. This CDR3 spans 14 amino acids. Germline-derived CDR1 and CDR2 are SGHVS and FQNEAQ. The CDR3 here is CASSLERLLYEQYF. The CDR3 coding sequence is TGTGCCAGCAGCTTAGAACGACTCCTCTACGAGCAGTACTTC.

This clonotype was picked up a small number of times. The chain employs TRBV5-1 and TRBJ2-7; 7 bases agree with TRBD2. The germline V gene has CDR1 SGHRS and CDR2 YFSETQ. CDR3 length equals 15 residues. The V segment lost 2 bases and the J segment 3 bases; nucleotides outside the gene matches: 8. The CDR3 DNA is TGCGCCAGCAGCTTAAGGGCGGGGGAAGGCTACGAGCAGTACTTC. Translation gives CASSLRAGEGYEQYF. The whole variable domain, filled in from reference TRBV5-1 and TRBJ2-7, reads KAGVTQTPRYLIKTRGQQVTLSCSPISGHRSVSWYQQTPGQGLQFLFEYFSETQRNKGNFPGRFSGRQFSNSRSEMNVSTLELGDSALYLCASSLRAGEGYEQYFGPGTRLTVT.

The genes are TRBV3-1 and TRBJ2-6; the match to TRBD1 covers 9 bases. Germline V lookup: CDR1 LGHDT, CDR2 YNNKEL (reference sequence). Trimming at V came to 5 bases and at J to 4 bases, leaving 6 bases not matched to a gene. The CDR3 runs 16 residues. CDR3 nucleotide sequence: TGTGCCAGCAGCTTTGGGACAGGGTACGGGGCCAACGTCCTGACTTTC. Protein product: CASSFGTGYGANVLTF.

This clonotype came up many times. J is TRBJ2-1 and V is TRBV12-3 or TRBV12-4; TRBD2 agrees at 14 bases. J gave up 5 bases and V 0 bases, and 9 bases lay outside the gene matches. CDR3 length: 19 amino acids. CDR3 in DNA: TGTGCCAGCAGTTTAGCGGGCCGACTAGCGGGAGGGGGACACAATGAGCAGTTCTTC. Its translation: CASSLAGRLAGGGHNEQFF.

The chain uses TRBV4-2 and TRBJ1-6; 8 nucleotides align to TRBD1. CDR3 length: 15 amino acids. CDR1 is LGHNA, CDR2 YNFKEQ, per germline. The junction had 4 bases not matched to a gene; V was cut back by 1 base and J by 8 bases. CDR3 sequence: CASSQGTGMDSPLHF. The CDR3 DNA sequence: TGTGCCAGCAGCCAAGGGACAGGGATGGATTCACCCCTCCACTTT.

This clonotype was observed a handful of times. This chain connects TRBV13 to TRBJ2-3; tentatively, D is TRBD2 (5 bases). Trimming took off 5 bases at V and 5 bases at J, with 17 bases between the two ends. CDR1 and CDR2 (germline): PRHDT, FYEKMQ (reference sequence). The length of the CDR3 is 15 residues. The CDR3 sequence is CASSHRDPWGDTQYF. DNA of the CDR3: TGTGCCAGCAGCCACCGGGATCCCTGGGGAGATACGCAGTATTTT.

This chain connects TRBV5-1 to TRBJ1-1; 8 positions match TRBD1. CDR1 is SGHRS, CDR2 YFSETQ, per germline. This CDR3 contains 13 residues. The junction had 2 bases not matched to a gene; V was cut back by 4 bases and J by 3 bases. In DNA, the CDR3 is TGCGCCAGCAGCCAGGGGGCGGACACTGAAGCTTTCTTT. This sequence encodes CASSQGADTEAFF.

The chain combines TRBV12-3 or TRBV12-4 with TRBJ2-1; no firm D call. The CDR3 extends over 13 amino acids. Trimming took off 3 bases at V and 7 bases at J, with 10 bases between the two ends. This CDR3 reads CASSFGMWNEQFF. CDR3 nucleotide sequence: TGTGCCAGCAGTTTTGGGATGTGGAATGAGCAGTTCTTC.